This T cell receptor (beta chain) appears in the sequencing data of a study of CD8 T cells in ankylosing spondylitis (dated by TCRdb to about 2017). About the study as a whole: The study set out to find disease-linked TCR variants by profiling T cell receptor beta repertoires in ankylosing spondylitis patients and healthy donors. The full study cohort was made up of about 24 ankylosing spondylitis patients and 108 healthy donors. Peripheral blood was sampled, and synovial fluid was also collected from ankylosing spondylitis patients.

A few counts support this clonotype. There is no known antigen for this receptor. No base-level quality is on record; no much larger clone is a single base apart. For sequencing, an Illumina HiSeq 2500 was employed. Quantitative 5'-RACE with molecular barcodes was the method used to prepare the TCR beta libraries. In the original analysis: To identify disease-linked TCR variants, a new computational method was used, one built on a probabilistic model of VDJ rearrangement. TCRdb redid the processing of the public reads, applying fastp at Q25 and MiXCR, and retained in-frame beta chains. When rows share a CDR3 protein, they turn into one entry using the most common DNA and genes. These V and J calls rely on TCRdb rather than the paper's analysis. The sample table lists 400,000 or so distinct CDR3 sequences, 26% of them with a count of one. The ten top clones hold under 0.9% of the sample. Results the study describes overall, beyond this receptor: The disease-linked clones had a CD8+ phenotype and were found at relatively low frequencies in peripheral blood. Blood from ankylosing spondylitis patients appeared to be characterized by a TCR beta motif composed of under ten highly homologous amino acid variants. Significant enrichment of the disease-linked clones was reported in matched synovial fluid samples from ankylosing spondylitis patients. Some of the motif variants had been reported before in the synovial fluid and blood of reactive arthritis patients, a finding that suggests common disease-initiation mechanisms.

The receptor was derived from a male donor with ankylosing spondylitis. Sequencing was done on a sample of blood, either unsorted or a sorted T cell fraction (not recorded which).

The bases read TGTGCCAGCAGCTTAGCATTGGGGGTGGGCTCCCAAGAGACCCAGTACTTC. Protein translation: CASSLALGVGSQETQYF. In this chain, TRBV7-9 is recombined with TRBJ2-5; the D gene is tentatively TRBD1 or TRBD2, each matching 5 bases. From cysteine to phenylalanine, the CDR3 is 17 amino acids long. Solely the CDR3 DNA is kept, with 51 bases framed from the first base. The germline V gene (reference sequence) gives CDR1 as SEHNR and CDR2 as FQNEAQ. V sheds 0 bases and J sheds 1 base, leaving 15 bases between their ends.